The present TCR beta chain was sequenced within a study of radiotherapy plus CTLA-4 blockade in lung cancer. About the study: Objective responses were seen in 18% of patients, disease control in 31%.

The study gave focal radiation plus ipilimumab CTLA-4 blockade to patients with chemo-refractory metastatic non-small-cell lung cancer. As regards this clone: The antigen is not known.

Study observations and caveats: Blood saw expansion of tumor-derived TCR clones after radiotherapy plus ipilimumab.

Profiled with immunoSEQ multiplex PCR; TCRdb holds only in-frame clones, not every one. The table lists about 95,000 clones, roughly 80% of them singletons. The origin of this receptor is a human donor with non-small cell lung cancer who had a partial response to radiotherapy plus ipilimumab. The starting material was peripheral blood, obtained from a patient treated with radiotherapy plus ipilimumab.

CDR3 sequence (DNA): TGTGCCAGTAGTATAGATGAGGACACTGAAGCTTTCTTT. The encoded protein is CASSIDEDTEAFF. The rearrangement joins TRBV19 to TRBJ1-1, with D unclear. Germline CDR1 is LNHDA and CDR2 is SQIVND (reference sequence). Trimming removed 0 bases from V and 3 bases from J, with 5 bases in between. The CDR3 is 13 amino acids.